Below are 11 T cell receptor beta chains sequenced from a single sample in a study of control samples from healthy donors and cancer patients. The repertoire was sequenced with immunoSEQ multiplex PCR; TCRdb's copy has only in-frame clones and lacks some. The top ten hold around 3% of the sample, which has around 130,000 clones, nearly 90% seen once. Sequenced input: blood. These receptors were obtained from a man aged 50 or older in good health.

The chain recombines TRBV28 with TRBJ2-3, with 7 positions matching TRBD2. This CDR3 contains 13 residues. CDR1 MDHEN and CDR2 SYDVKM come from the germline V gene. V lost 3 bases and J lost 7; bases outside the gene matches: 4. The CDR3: CASSLSGAYTQYF. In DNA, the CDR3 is TGTGCCAGCAGTTTGAGCGGGGCCTATACGCAGTATTTT.

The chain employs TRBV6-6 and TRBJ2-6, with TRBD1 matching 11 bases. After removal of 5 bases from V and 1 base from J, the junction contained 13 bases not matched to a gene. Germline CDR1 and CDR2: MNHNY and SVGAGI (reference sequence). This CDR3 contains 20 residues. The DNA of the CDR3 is TGTGCCAGCAGTGGATCTCGGACAGGGGGCTATTGGTCTGGGGCCAACGTCCTGACTTTC. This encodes CASSGSRTGGYWSGANVLTF.

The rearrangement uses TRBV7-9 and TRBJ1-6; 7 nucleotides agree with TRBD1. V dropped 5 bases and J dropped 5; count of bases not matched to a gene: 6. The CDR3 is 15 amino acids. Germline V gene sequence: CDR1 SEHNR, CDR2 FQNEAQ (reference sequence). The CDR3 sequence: CASSKTGQNNSPLHF. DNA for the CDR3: TGTGCCAGCAGCAAAACGGGACAGAATAATTCACCCCTCCACTTT.

The CDR3 bases are TGTGCCAGCAGTTTAGGGTACGGGGGATCCAATGAAAAACTGTTTTTT. The encoded protein is CASSLGYGGSNEKLFF. This sequence joins TRBV27 and TRBJ1-4, with D tentatively TRBD1 (5 bases). Deletions cut 2 bases from V and 5 bases from J, with 15 bases between. Germline V gene lookup returns CDR1 MNHEY and CDR2 SMNVEV (reference sequence). This CDR3 has 16 amino acids.

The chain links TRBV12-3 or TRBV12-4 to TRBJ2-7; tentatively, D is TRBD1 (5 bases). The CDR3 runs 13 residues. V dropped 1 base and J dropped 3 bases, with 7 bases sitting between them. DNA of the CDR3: TGTGCCAGCAGTTTAGGACAGAACTACGAGCAGTACTTC. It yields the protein CASSLGQNYEQYF.

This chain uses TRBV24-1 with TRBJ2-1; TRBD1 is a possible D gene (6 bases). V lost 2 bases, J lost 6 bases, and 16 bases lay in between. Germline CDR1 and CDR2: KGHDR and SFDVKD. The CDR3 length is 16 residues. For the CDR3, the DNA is TGTGCCACCAGTGATTACGGGACATTTATCGTCAATGAGCAGTTCTTC. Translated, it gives CATSDYGTFIVNEQFF.

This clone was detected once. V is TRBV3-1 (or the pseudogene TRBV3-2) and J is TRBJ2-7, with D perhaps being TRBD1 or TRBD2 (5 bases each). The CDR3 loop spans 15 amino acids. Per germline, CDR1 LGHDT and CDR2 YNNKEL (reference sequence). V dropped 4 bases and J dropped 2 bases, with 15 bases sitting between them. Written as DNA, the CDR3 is TGTGCCAGCAGCCCGGGGACGGAATTTACCTACGAGCAGTACTTC. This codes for CASSPGTEFTYEQYF.

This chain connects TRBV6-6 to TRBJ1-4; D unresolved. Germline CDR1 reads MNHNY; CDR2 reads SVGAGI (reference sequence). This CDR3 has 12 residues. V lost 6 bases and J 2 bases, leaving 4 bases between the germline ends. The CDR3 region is CASRDTNEKLFF. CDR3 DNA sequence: TGTGCCAGCAGGGACACTAATGAAAAACTGTTTTTT.

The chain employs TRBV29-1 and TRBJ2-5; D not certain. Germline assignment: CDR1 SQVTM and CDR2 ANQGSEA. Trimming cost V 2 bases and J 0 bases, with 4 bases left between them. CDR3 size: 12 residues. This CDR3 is CSVERDQETQYF. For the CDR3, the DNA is TGCAGCGTTGAACGGGACCAAGAGACCCAGTACTTC.

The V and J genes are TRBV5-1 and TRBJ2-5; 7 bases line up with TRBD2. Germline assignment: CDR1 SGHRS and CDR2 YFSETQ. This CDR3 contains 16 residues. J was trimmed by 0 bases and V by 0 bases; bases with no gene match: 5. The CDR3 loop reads CASSLVASGYQETQYF. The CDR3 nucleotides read TGCGCCAGCAGCTTGGTCGCTAGCGGATACCAAGAGACCCAGTACTTC.

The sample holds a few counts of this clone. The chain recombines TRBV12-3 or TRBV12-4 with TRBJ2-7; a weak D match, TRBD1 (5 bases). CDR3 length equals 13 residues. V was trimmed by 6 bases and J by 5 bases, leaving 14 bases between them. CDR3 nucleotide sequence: TGTGCCAGCAGACCGACAGTTACCGACGAGCAGTACTTC. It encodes CASRPTVTDEQYF.